This TCR beta chain is from a study of regulatory T cells in long-lasting Graves disease. As for the study in general: Persistent Graves' disease required over 5 years of antithyroid drugs and positive TSH receptor antibodies. Study-wide points: Researchers reported studying only peripheral blood, not thyroid tissue. Persistent disease exhibited a predilection for TRBV28, TRBJ1-2 and TRBJ2-5.

Building of the TCR beta libraries involved iRepertoire HTBI primers and Arm-PCR of CDR3 regions. Original processing notes: Samples jointly harbored about 63 TRBV and about 13 TRBJ segments. One entry per CDR3 protein, called by TCRdb with MiXCR from the multiplex PCR reads. The V and J calls were not made by the authors but by TCRdb's processing. This table has about 430,000 distinct CDR3 sequences, 21% appearing once. The time point is: persistent/refractory GD, antithyroid drugs over 5 years with positive TRAb. Making the TCR library involved RNA that had been extracted from PBMCs. Trimming left V 3 bases short and J 8 bases short, with 16 bases between. The CDR3 is made up of 14 amino acids. CDR1 DFQATT and CDR2 SNEGSKA come from the germline V gene (reference sequence). Of note for this clonotype: Its antigen is currently unknown.

The sequencing here drew on peripheral blood mononuclear cells (PBMCs), taken when the disease was refractory, from a patient treated with antithyroid drugs. V gene TRBV20-1 combines with J gene TRBJ1-4; D uncertain. The source is a female donor with Graves disease. This chain's CDR3 is CSASSQSIVEKLFF. CDR3 nucleotides: TGCAGTGCTAGTTCCCAGTCCATTGTCGAAAAACTGTTTTTT.